Presented here are 7 T cell receptor beta chains from one specimen sequenced in a study of OX40 agonist ivuxolimab in advanced cancers. The table came from immunoSEQ multiplex PCR; TCRdb's copy has only in-frame clones and leaves some out. This table holds more than 75,000 clones, 80% to 90% found once. Sequencing was performed on CD4+ or CD8+ T cells sorted from blood, taken in a trial of the OX40 agonist ivuxolimab. Receptors were obtained from an adult with an advanced solid tumor such as melanoma, head and neck, liver or kidney cancer.

The genes are TRBV5-4 and TRBJ2-3; weak D call: TRBD2 (6 bases). V lost 7 bases, J lost 4 bases, and 25 bases lay in between. Germline V gene data show CDR1 as SGHNT and CDR2 as YYREEE (reference sequence). The CDR3 runs 17 residues. CDR3 bases: TGTGCCAGCGTCCACTCACCTGGGGGGAGTCCAGCAGATACGCAGTATTTT. Protein product: CASVHSPGGSPADTQYF.

The gene calls are TRBV7-3 and TRBJ2-7; D possibly corresponds to TRBD2 (6 bases). The CDR3 consists of 15 residues. Germline assignment: CDR1 SGHTA and CDR2 FQGTGA. V lost 2 bases to trimming and J lost 3 bases, with 14 bases between them. The CDR3 loop reads CASSLLPGRDYEQYF. CDR3 in DNA: TGTGCCAGCAGCTTACTCCCCGGGAGAGACTACGAGCAGTACTTC.

V usage is TRBV19 and J usage is TRBJ2-3, with TRBD2 identical over 12 bases. V gave up 3 bases and J gave up 5 bases; unmatched junction bases: 9. Germline lookup yields CDR1 LNHDA and CDR2 SQIVND (reference sequence). This CDR3 comprises 17 residues. The CDR3 DNA sequence: TGTGCCAGTAGTATGCAGTCTAGCGGGAGGGCCATAGATACGCAGTATTTT. Encoded protein: CASSMQSSGRAIDTQYF.

The V call is TRBV6-5, the J call TRBJ1-1; D is uncertain. Germline loops: CDR1 MNHEY, CDR2 SVGAGI. The CDR3 is 14 amino acids. V gave up 6 bases and J gave up 4 bases, with 15 bases separating them. The CDR3, as DNA: TGTGCCAGCAGATCTTTAAGTTTGGGCACTGAAGCTTTCTTT. As protein: CASRSLSLGTEAFF.

Comment on this clone: This sample includes further DNA sequences coding for the same CDR3. The V and J genes are TRBV7-2 and TRBJ2-7, with 7 positions matching TRBD1. The CDR3 consists of 12 residues. The ends lost 5 bases at V and 13 bases at J; junction bases unmatched: 11. Germline V gene lookup returns CDR1 SGHTA and CDR2 FQGNSA. CDR3 DNA sequence: TGTGCCAGCAGCCCACAAGGGGGCGGGCAATACTTC. The encoded protein is CASSPQGGGQYF.

The rearrangement joins TRBV7-2 to TRBJ2-1; 12 nucleotides line up with TRBD2. CDR1 and CDR2 (germline): SGHTA, FQGNSA. Unmatched junction bases numbered 9, after V lost 5 bases and J lost 7 bases. The CDR3 runs 16 residues. This chain's CDR3 is CASSLPLAGGKNEQFF. CDR3 coding DNA: TGTGCCAGCAGCCTACCCCTAGCGGGAGGGAAGAATGAGCAGTTCTTC.

The chain carries TRBV19 and TRBJ1-2; the match to TRBD1 covers 7 bases. Germline trimming cut 10 bases from V and 5 bases from J; bases unmatched to any gene: 7. The germline gives CDR1 LNHDA, CDR2 SQIVND (reference sequence). The CDR3 is 12 amino acids. CDR3 loop: CATGGQVYGYTF. The CDR3 nucleotides are TGTGCCACAGGAGGACAGGTTTATGGCTACACCTTC.